The sequence of this T cell receptor beta chain was determined in a study of T cells in localized non-small cell lung cancer. Here immunoSEQ multiplex PCR was the method, and the copy in TCRdb shows in-frame clones only, minus some. The sample yields about 33,000 clones, roughly 92% seen once. V dropped 2 bases and J dropped 12 bases, with 11 bases sitting between them. Per germline, CDR1 MNHNS and CDR2 SASEGT. This CDR3 has 11 residues. The TCR sequence derives from an older female donor with stage I lung adenocarcinoma. This material consisted of peripheral blood, taken before any cancer treatment. The chain has TRBV6-1 and TRBJ2-7; possible D gene TRBD1, 6 bases. The CDR3 loop reads CASSESTGPYV. CDR3 nucleotide sequence: TGTGCCAGCAGTGAATCAACAGGGCCGTACGTC.